A single sample gave rise to the 25 T cell receptor beta chains below, sequenced in a study of early T cells in non-severe SARS-CoV-2 infection. MiXCR, run by TCRdb on the 5' RACE reads, gives a single entry per CDR3 protein. The sample records some 40,000 distinct CDR3 sequences, approximately 6% being singletons. Material: whole blood, obtained at baseline. These receptors were obtained from an adult who was a healthcare worker with PCR-confirmed SARS-CoV-2 infection or an uninfected control (not recorded which).

This clonotype was recorded a few times. The rearrangement uses TRBV9 and TRBJ1-2; TRBD1 is a possible D gene (5 bases). Looked up from germline, CDR1 is SGDLS and CDR2 is YYNGEE. Trimming removed 5 bases from V and 6 bases from J, with 23 bases in between. The CDR3 runs to 16 residues. CDR3 bases: TGTGCCAGCAGAAGGGGAGGGAGCACTAGCTACGATGGCTACACCTTC. Encoded protein: CASRRGGSTSYDGYTF.

This clonotype was counted at least ten times. The V gene is TRBV7-9, the J gene TRBJ2-1, with a weak D call TRBD2 (6 bases). Germline CDR1 SEHNR, CDR2 FQNEAQ (reference sequence). This CDR3 is 14 amino acids long. V was shortened by 3 bases and J by 10 bases, with 16 bases between the two germline ends. CDR3 region: CASSLGGSDTEQFF. In DNA form, the CDR3 reads TGTGCCAGCAGCTTGGGGGGATCCGACACCGAGCAGTTCTTC. The whole variable domain, filled in from reference TRBV7-9 and TRBJ2-1, reads DTGVSQNPRHKITKRGQNVTFRCDPISEHNRLYWYRQTLGQGPEFLTYFQNEAQLEKSRLLSDRFSAERPKGSFSTLEIQRTEQGDSAMYLCASSLGGSDTEQFFGPGTRLTVL.

This clonotype was recorded a few times. The J gene is TRBJ2-5, the V gene TRBV5-1; no clear D. Germline V gives CDR1 SGHRS, CDR2 YFSETQ. The CDR3 is made up of 15 amino acids. The V and J ends lost 1 base and 0 bases respectively, with 10 bases between them. Written as DNA, the CDR3 is TGCGCCAGCAGCTTGTCGACCGCTAACCAAGAGACCCAGTACTTC. Amino acids: CASSLSTANQETQYF.

In its sample, this clonotype was seen a few times. The J gene is TRBJ2-1, the V gene TRBV19; TRBD2 matches at 14 bases. Germline CDR1 and CDR2: LNHDA and SQIVND (reference sequence). V shed 10 bases, J shed 8 bases, and the junction held 13 bases outside the gene matches. CDR3 length: 16 amino acids. The CDR3 sequence is CATKGLGTSGSYEQFF. The CDR3 region has the DNA TGTGCCACGAAGGGCTTAGGGACTAGCGGGAGTTATGAGCAGTTCTTC.

The V gene is TRBV30, the J gene TRBJ2-7, with D hard to call. Per germline, CDR1 GTSNPN and CDR2 SVGIG (reference sequence). This CDR3 contains 14 residues. V lost 3 bases and J lost 4, with 16 bases in between. CDR3 in DNA: TGTGCCTGGAGGTCGAAGGGAAGGAGTTACGAGCAGTACTTC. This codes for CAWRSKGRSYEQYF.

This clonotype was picked up many times. V usage is TRBV6-2 or TRBV6-3 and J usage is TRBJ1-5, with D perhaps matching TRBD1 (6 bases). The V end was cut by 0 bases, the J end by 7 bases, with 13 bases between. The CDR3 is made up of 15 amino acids. Per the germline V gene, CDR1 is MNHEY and CDR2 is SVGEGT. The CDR3: CASSYSNRAGQPQHF. CDR3 nucleotides: TGTGCCAGCAGTTACTCGAACAGGGCGGGACAGCCCCAGCATTTT.

This clonotype has ten or more counts. CDR3 protein: CSPQDAGGVQETQYF. CDR3 sequence (DNA): TGCAGTCCCCAGGACGCGGGAGGGGTTCAAGAGACCCAGTACTTC. V and J are TRBV20-1 and TRBJ2-5; 9 nucleotides match TRBD2. Trimming removed 8 bases from V and 2 bases from J; junction bases left unmatched: 12. The germline gives CDR1 DFQATT, CDR2 SNEGSKA (reference sequence). The CDR3 covers 15 residues.

The chain joins TRBV5-5 to TRBJ1-1; TRBD1 matches 8 bases. The CDR3 consists of 15 residues. Looked up from germline, CDR1 is SGHKS and CDR2 is YYEKEE (reference sequence). With 5 bases clipped from V and 4 bases from J, the junction kept 10 bases outside the gene matches. The CDR3 DNA reads TGTGCCAGCAGTTTGACCGGGACAGGACGCACTGAAGCTTTCTTT. This gives the protein CASSLTGTGRTEAFF.

The chain has TRBV5-1 and TRBJ2-1; possible D gene TRBD1, 5 bases. With 0 bases removed from V and 2 bases from J, the gap between germline ends came to 9 bases. The CDR3 loop spans 15 amino acids. Germline CDR1 reads SGHRS; CDR2 reads YFSETQ. The CDR3 loop is CASSLGTGAYNEQFF. In nucleotides, the CDR3 is TGCGCCAGCAGCTTGGGAACAGGAGCCTACAATGAGCAGTTCTTC. The full variable domain, in which reference TRBV5-1 and TRBJ2-1 provide the parts outside the CDR3, is KAGVTQTPRYLIKTRGQQVTLSCSPISGHRSVSWYQQTPGQGLQFLFEYFSETQRNKGNFPGRFSGRQFSNSRSEMNVSTLELGDSALYLCASSLGTGAYNEQFFGPGTRLTVL.

The CDR3 sequence is CASNNRFGTDTQYF. CDR3 DNA: TGTGCCAGCAACAACAGGTTCGGCACAGATACGCAGTATTTT. V usage is TRBV6-5 and J usage is TRBJ2-3; TRBD1 might be the D (5 bases). Trimming took 7 bases from V and 1 from J, leaving 12 bases between them. Germline V CDR1 and CDR2: MNHEY, SVGAGI. There are 14 residues in the CDR3.

This clonotype was counted at least ten times. The CDR3 sequence is CASSPDRGSGNSPLHF. CDR3 nucleotide sequence: TGTGCCAGCAGCCCTGACAGGGGCTCTGGGAATTCACCCCTCCACTTT. The chain couples TRBV6-1 to TRBJ1-6; 8 bases align to TRBD1. J gave up 7 bases and V 6 bases, and 11 bases lay outside the gene matches. The CDR3 runs to 16 residues. The germline CDR1 and CDR2 sequences are MNHNS and SASEGT.

The rearrangement joins TRBV19 to TRBJ1-2; D is perhaps TRBD1 (6 bases). CDR1 is LNHDA, CDR2 SQIVND, per germline (reference sequence). The CDR3 has 15 amino acids. Trimming took off 6 bases at V and 4 bases at J, with 18 bases between the two ends. The CDR3 reads CASRPMQGTGYGYTF. In DNA form, the CDR3 reads TGTGCCAGTAGACCTATGCAGGGGACGGGCTATGGCTACACCTTC.

This clonotype has a count of ten or more. The CDR3 DNA reads TGTGCCAGCAGCTTCGAACAGGGGGAGACCCAGTACTTC. This codes for CASSFEQGETQYF. This sequence joins TRBV7-3 and TRBJ2-5; 7 bases are shared with TRBD1. Germline V CDR1 and CDR2: SGHTA, FQGTGA. The CDR3 loop spans 13 amino acids. V shed 3 bases and J 5 bases; nucleotides not matched to a gene: 3.

This clonotype was counted many times. The J gene is TRBJ2-1, the V gene TRBV5-6, with TRBD1 matching over 9 bases. Germline-derived CDR1 and CDR2 are SGHDT and YYEEEE. V was pared by 0 bases and J by 7 bases, with 5 bases of the junction left unmatched. The CDR3 loop spans 15 amino acids. The CDR3, as DNA: TGTGCCAGCAGCTTGGTTTTAGGGACAGGGAATGAGCAGTTCTTC. Its protein is CASSLVLGTGNEQFF.

This clonotype has at least ten counts. The chain employs TRBV5-1 and TRBJ1-5, with no clear D. The V end lost 4 bases, the J end lost 5 bases, and 10 bases lay between the germline ends. Germline-derived CDR1 and CDR2 are SGHRS and YFSETQ. The CDR3 length is 13 residues. The CDR3 DNA is TGCGCCAGCAGCGAGGGCTTAGATCAGCCCCAGCATTTT. Residues: CASSEGLDQPQHF.

There are many counts of this clonotype. One junction end disagrees with the germline gene, perhaps due to a read error. The chain recombines TRBV20-1 with TRBJ1-1; tentative D call: TRBD1 (5 bases). This CDR3 comprises 11 residues. The germline V gene encodes CDR1 DFQATT and CDR2 SNEGSKA (reference sequence). As DNA, the CDR3 is TGCAGTGCTAGAGAGGGCCCACTGGGGGATTTT. It translates to CSAREGPLGDF.

This clonotype was found many times. The chain combines TRBV7-6 with TRBJ2-1, with 8 bases fitting TRBD2. The germline V gene has CDR1 SGHVS and CDR2 FNYEAQ. The junction had 5 bases not matched to a gene; V was cut back by 4 bases and J by 0 bases. The CDR3 sequence is 16 residues long. The chain's CDR3 is CASSSSGGSSYNEQFF. The CDR3 region has the DNA TGTGCCAGCAGCTCTTCGGGAGGGAGCTCCTACAATGAGCAGTTCTTC.

This clonotype was seen repeatedly, ten times or more. J is TRBJ2-3 and V is TRBV19; TRBD1 aligns across 8 bases. Per germline, CDR1 LNHDA and CDR2 SQIVND (reference sequence). The CDR3 is 16 amino acids. Unmatched junction bases numbered 13, after V lost 6 bases and J lost 5 bases. The chain's CDR3 is CASSQRDRPKEDTQYF. The CDR3 coding sequence is TGTGCCAGTAGCCAGAGGGACAGGCCGAAAGAAGATACGCAGTATTTT.

This clonotype was seen repeatedly, ten times or more. V and J are TRBV5-1 and TRBJ2-7; D is tentatively TRBD1 or TRBD2 (6 bases each). The CDR3 sequence is 15 residues long. CDR1 and CDR2 (germline): SGHRS, YFSETQ. The ends were cut back, 0 bases at V and 2 bases at J, with 12 bases in the middle. CDR3 amino acids: CASSLGPGATYEQYF. CDR3 DNA sequence: TGCGCCAGCAGCTTGGGACCGGGGGCCACCTACGAGCAGTACTTC. The entire variable domain, with the rest obtained from reference TRBV5-1 and TRBJ2-7, is as follows: KAGVTQTPRYLIKTRGQQVTLSCSPISGHRSVSWYQQTPGQGLQFLFEYFSETQRNKGNFPGRFSGRQFSNSRSEMNVSTLELGDSALYLCASSLGPGATYEQYFGPGTRLTVT.

In its sample, this clonotype was seen many times. The chain combines TRBV7-2 with TRBJ2-1, with D maybe TRBD2 (5 bases). Germline V gives CDR1 SGHTA, CDR2 FQGNSA. Trimming removed 0 bases from V and 5 bases from J, with 11 bases in between. This CDR3 spans 15 amino acids. The CDR3 nucleotides read TGTGCCAGCAGCTTAGCGGACCGGCGGGACAATGAGCAGTTCTTC. Its translation is CASSLADRRDNEQFF.

The table lists this clonotype with many counts. CDR3 protein: CASSGDSHTDTQYF. In DNA form, the CDR3 reads TGTGCCAGCAGTGGGGACAGCCACACAGATACGCAGTATTTT. The genes are TRBV6-4 and TRBJ2-3; 7 nucleotides match TRBD1. The junction had 3 bases not matched to a gene; V was cut back by 4 bases and J by 2 bases. The CDR3 totals 14 residues. CDR1 is MRHNA and CDR2 is SNTAGT in the germline V gene.

This clonotype has at least ten counts. The rearrangement links TRBV3-1 to TRBJ1-2; D gene ambiguous. The ends were cut back, 5 bases at V and 5 bases at J, with 6 bases in the middle. This CDR3 comprises 11 residues. CDR1 is LGHDT and CDR2 is YNNKEL in the germline V gene (reference sequence). In nucleotides, the CDR3 is TGTGCCAGCAGCTCTTCGTATGGCTACACCTTC. Translated, it gives CASSSSYGYTF.

This clonotype was counted at least ten times. CDR3 sequence: CSVEDPTGRYGTGKNIQYF. CDR3 sequence (DNA): TGCAGCGTTGAGGATCCGACAGGGCGTTACGGGACCGGCAAAAACATTCAGTACTTC. The J gene is TRBJ2-4, the V gene TRBV29-1, with 7 bases lining up with TRBD1. The CDR3 loop spans 19 amino acids. Germline values: CDR1 SQVTM, CDR2 ANQGSEA. V shed 3 bases and J 3 bases; nucleotides not matched to a gene: 20.

This clonotype was picked up many times. The chain links TRBV12-5 to TRBJ2-3, with 15 bases that match TRBD2. With 6 bases clipped from V and 3 bases from J, the junction kept 4 bases outside the gene matches. The length of the CDR3 is 16 residues. Germline lookup yields CDR1 LGHNT and CDR2 FRNRAP. As DNA, the CDR3 is TGTGCTAGTGGACGGACTAGCGGGGGGGCAACAGATACGCAGTATTTT. As protein: CASGRTSGGATDTQYF. Full variable domain (remainder filled in from reference TRBV12-5 and TRBJ2-3): DARVTQTPRHKVTEMGQEVTMRCQPILGHNTVFWYRQTMMQGLELLAYFRNRAPLDDSGMPKDRFSAEMPDATLATLKIQPSEPRDSAVYFCASGRTSGGATDTQYFGPGTRLTVL.

This clonotype has ten or more counts. This chain uses TRBV6-6 with TRBJ2-5, with 7 bases lining up with TRBD1. CDR1 MNHNY and CDR2 SVGAGI come from the germline V gene (reference sequence). The CDR3 covers 14 residues. V lost 8 bases to trimming and J lost 2 bases; unmatched junction nucleotides: 8. The CDR3 DNA is TGTGCCAGCGTCCGAGGGGGCTCTCAAGAGACCCAGTACTTC. Protein sequence: CASVRGGSQETQYF.